This TCR beta chain was profiled in a study of human T cells and chemical hapten exposure. About the research overall: There were weekly diphenylcyclopropenone doses to the scalp for patients throughout the roughly 25-week study.

V gave up 4 bases and J gave up 5 bases, with 11 bases separating them. This CDR3 contains 14 residues. The germline V gene has CDR1 LGHDT and CDR2 YNNKEL (reference sequence). The time point denotes: patch test 1, 2 weeks after DPC sensitization. Regarding treatment: therapeutic diphenylcyclopropenone sensitization with weekly scalp DPC. TCRdb re-analysed the RACE reads in MiXCR, keeping a single row per CDR3 protein. The sample records 150,000 to 200,000 distinct CDR3 sequences, roughly 15% being singletons. The TCR sequence derives from a woman in her 30s with alopecia areata. Some clones in this sample may be carry-over from other donors' samples. The chain combines TRBV3-1 with TRBJ1-4; D not resolved. This sample comprised whole blood, obtained in connection with sensitization to the hapten diphenylcyclopropenone (DPC). The DNA of the CDR3 is TGTGCCAGCAGCCCCGGACTGACAAATGAAAAACTGTTTTTT. This sequence encodes CASSPGLTNEKLFF.